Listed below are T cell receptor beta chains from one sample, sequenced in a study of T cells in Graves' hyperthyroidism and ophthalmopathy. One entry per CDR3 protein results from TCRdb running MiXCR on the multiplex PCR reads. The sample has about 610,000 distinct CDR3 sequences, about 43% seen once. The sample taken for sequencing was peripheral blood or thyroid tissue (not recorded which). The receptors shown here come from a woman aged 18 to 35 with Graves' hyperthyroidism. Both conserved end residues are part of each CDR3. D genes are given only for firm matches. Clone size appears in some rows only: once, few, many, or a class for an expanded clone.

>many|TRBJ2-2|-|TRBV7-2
CASSPTLAGELFF
TGTGCCAGCAGCCCGACACTAGCCGGGGAGCTGTTTTTT
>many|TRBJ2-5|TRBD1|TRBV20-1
CSARQPGQSQETQYF
TGCAGTGCTAGACAACCGGGACAGTCCCAAGAGACCCAGTACTTC
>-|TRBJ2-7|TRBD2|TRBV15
CATGTSGSTDTQYF
TGTGCCACCGGTACTAGCGGGAGCACAGATACGCAGTACTTC
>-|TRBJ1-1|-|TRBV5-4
CASIRPLGNEGCEAFF
TGTGCCAGCATCCGGCCTCTGGGGAACGAGGGATGTGAAGCTTTCTTT
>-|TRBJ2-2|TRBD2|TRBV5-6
CASSLWYRTRLAGPRTGELFF
TGTGCCAGCAGCTTGTGGTACAGGACTAGACTAGCGGGACCCCGGACCGGGGAGCTGTTTTTT
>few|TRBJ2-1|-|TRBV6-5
CASSGGLGYNDNEQFF
TGTGCCAGCAGTGGAGGTTTGGGCTATAACGACAATGAGCAGTTCTTC
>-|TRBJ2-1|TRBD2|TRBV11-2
CASSLDRGLAGGREQFF
TGTGCCAGCAGCTTAGATCGAGGACTAGCGGGAGGCCGGGAGCAGTTCTTC
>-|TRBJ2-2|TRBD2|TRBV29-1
CSLKSLAGADTGELFF
TGCAGCTTAAAAAGTCTAGCGGGAGCCGACACCGGGGAGCTGTTTTTT
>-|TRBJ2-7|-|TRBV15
CATSPGYFEQYF
TGTGCCACCAGCCCGGGGTATTTCGAGCAGTACTTC
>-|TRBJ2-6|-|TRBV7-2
CASSLYPGNYSGANVLTF
TGTGCCAGCAGCTTATACCCAGGGAACTACTCTGGGGCCAACGTCCTGACTTTC
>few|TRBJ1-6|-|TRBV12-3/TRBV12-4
CVSSRTYNSPLHF
TGTGTCAGCAGCAGGACCTATAATTCACCCCTCCACTTT
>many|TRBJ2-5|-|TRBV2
CASSDNSQETQYF
TGTGCCAGCAGTGACAACAGCCAAGAGACCCAGTACTTC
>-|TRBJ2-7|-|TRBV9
CARSVDLPAEQYF
TGTGCCCGCAGCGTAGACCTACCGGCCGAGCAGTACTTC
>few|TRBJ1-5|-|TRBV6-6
CASTLRATQGFQPQHF
TGTGCCAGCACCCTTAGGGCCACACAGGGATTCCAGCCCCAGCATTTT
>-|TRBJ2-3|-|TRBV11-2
CASSSRGIADTQYF
TGTGCCAGCAGCTCCCGCGGGATTGCAGATACGCAGTATTTT
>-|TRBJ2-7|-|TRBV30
CAWRRPGLGTYEQYF
TGTGCCTGGAGACGACCGGGACTGGGGACCTACGAGCAGTACTTC
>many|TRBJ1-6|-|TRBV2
CASRRGYISDSPLHF
TGTGCCAGCAGGAGGGGATATATTAGTGATTCACCCCTCCACTTT
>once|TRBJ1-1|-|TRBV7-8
CASRRGSEGRTEAFF
TGTGCCAGCAGAAGAGGGAGTGAGGGGAGGACTGAAGCTTTCTTT
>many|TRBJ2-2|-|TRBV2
CAIPNQWESTGELFF
TGTGCCATTCCGAACCAGTGGGAGAGCACCGGGGAGCTGTTTTTT
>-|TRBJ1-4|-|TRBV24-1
CATSGTTNEKLFF
TGTGCCACCTCCGGGACAACTAATGAAAAACTGTTTTTT
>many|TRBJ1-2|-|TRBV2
CASGRNGYTF
TGTGCCAGCGGTCGAAATGGCTACACCTTC
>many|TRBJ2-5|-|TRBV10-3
CAISELWGTQETQYF
TGTGCCATCAGTGAACTTTGGGGGACCCAAGAGACCCAGTACTTC
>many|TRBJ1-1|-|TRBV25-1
CASSEGPGDTEAFF
TGTGCCAGCAGTGAAGGACCCGGGGACACTGAAGCTTTCTTT
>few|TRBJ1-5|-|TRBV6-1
CASSEALIPGWNDQPQHF
TGTGCCAGCAGTGAAGCGCTGATTCCGGGGTGGAATGATCAGCCCCAGCATTTT
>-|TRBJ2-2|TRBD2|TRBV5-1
CASSVGLDRGELFF
TGCGCCAGCAGCGTCGGACTAGACCGCGGGGAGCTGTTTTTT
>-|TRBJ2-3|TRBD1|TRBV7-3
CASSPGGGYDTQYF
TGTGCCAGCAGCCCAGGGGGCGGGTACGATACGCAGTATTTT
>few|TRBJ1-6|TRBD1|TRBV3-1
CASSPEAGGPSPLHF
TGTGCCAGCAGCCCCGAAGCAGGGGGCCCTTCACCCCTCCACTTT
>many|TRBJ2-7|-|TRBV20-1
CSARGDTYEQYF
TGCAGTGCCCGGGGAGACACCTACGAGCAGTACTTC
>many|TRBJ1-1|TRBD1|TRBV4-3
CASSQADRENTEAFF
TGCGCCAGCAGCCAAGCGGACAGGGAGAACACTGAAGCTTTCTTT
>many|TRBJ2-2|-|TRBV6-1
CASSEDRAKGELFF
TGTGCCAGCAGTGAAGACAGGGCCAAAGGGGAGCTGTTTTTT
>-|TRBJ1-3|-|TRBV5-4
CASSQDCASGNTIYF
TGCGCCAGCAGCCAAGATTGCGCCAGTGGAAACACCATATATTTT
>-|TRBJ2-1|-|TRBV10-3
CAISERRADQFF
TGTGCCATCAGTGAGCGTAGAGCAGATCAGTTCTTC
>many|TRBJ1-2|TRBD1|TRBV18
CASSPGQGLGYTF
TGTGCCAGCAGTCCAGGACAGGGTCTTGGCTACACCTTC
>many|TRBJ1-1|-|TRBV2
CASSTTGSLTEAFF
TGTGCCAGCAGCACAACAGGGTCGTTAACTGAAGCTTTCTTT
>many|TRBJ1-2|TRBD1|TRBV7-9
CASSSLQGAHGYTF
TGTGCCAGCAGCTCCTTACAGGGGGCGCATGGCTACACCTTC
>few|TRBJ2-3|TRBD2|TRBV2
CASRAGGTDTQYF
TGTGCCAGCAGAGCGGGAGGTACAGATACGCAGTATTTT
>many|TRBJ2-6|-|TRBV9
CASSVEASGANVLTF
TGTGCCAGCAGCGTAGAGGCCTCTGGGGCCAACGTCCTGACTTTC
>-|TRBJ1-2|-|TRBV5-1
CASSWQGLYGYTF
TGCGCCAGCAGCTGGCAGGGTTTATATGGCTACACCTTC
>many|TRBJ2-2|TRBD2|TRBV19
CAGSSGNPNTGELFF
TGTGCCGGAAGCAGCGGGAACCCGAACACCGGGGAGCTGTTTTTT
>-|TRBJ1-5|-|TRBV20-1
CSAVVGGVGNQPQHF
TGCAGTGCTGTAGTGGGGGGGGTCGGCAATCAGCCCCAGCATTTT
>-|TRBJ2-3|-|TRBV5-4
CASSPAIGGDTQYF
TGTGCCAGCAGCCCGGCGATTGGAGGCGATACGCAGTATTTT
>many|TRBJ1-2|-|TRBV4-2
CASSQDLGTTYGYTF
TGTGCCAGCAGCCAAGATCTCGGGACAACCTATGGCTACACCTTC
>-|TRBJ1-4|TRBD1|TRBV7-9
CASSLGTGVDEKLFF
TGTGCCAGCAGCTTAGGGACAGGGGTTGATGAAAAACTGTTTTTT
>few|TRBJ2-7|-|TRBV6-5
CASSYLQSYEQYF
TGTGCCAGCAGTTACTTACAATCCTACGAGCAGTACTTC